The 18 T cell receptor beta chains below were found in one sample sequenced in a study of blood T cells in healthy people across ages. Then a second PCR, running roughly 6 to 11 cycles, was carried out with a sample-barcoded 5' primer and a J-beta primer mix. TCRdb used MiXCR to reprocess the 5' RACE reads, holding one entry per CDR3 protein. This table holds about 720,000 distinct CDR3 sequences, 22% found once. Source material: blood. The receptor source for this set is a man between 65 and 85 years old in good health.

The rearrangement links TRBV7-2 to TRBJ1-5, with 9 bases aligning to TRBD1. The germline V gene encodes CDR1 SGHTA and CDR2 FQGNSA. V gave up 5 bases and J gave up 3 bases; unmatched junction bases: 5. This CDR3 is 15 amino acids long. CDR3 residues: CASSTGTGNNQPQHF. The DNA of the CDR3 is TGTGCCAGCAGCACAGGGACAGGGAACAATCAGCCCCAGCATTTT.

This clonotype came up a few times. CDR3 bases: TGCAGTGCTAGTTCATTCACAGATACGCAGTATTTT. It specifies CSASSFTDTQYF. This chain links TRBV20-1 with TRBJ2-3; D is ambiguous. The CDR3 spans 12 residues. V lost 3 bases to trimming and J lost 2 bases, with 6 bases between them. Germline V lookup: CDR1 DFQATT, CDR2 SNEGSKA (reference sequence).

The chain combines TRBV5-1 with TRBJ1-1; no definite D call. The V gene's germline CDR1 is SGHRS and CDR2 YFSETQ. This CDR3 has 13 residues. The V and J ends lost 6 bases and 5 bases respectively, with 14 bases between them. The CDR3 DNA is TGCGCCAGCATGGCCTCCGGGCGAACTGAAGCTTTCTTT. Its translation: CASMASGRTEAFF.

The J gene is TRBJ2-5, the V gene TRBV11-3, with 11 bases fitting TRBD2. CDR1 and CDR2 from the germline V gene are SGHNT and YENEEA. This CDR3 comprises 16 residues. The trim removed 5 bases at V and 2 bases at J, leaving 7 bases unmatched. CDR3 region: CASSHLLAGEQETQYF. The CDR3 DNA follows: TGTGCCAGCAGCCACCTACTAGCGGGAGAACAAGAGACCCAGTACTTC.

The table lists this clonotype with a few counts. The chain is built from TRBV20-1 and TRBJ1-2, with a tentative D call TRBD1 (6 bases). V was shortened by 5 bases and J by 0 bases, with 16 bases between the two germline ends. The CDR3 has 15 amino acids. Looked up from germline, CDR1 is DFQATT and CDR2 is SNEGSKA (reference sequence). In DNA, the CDR3 is TGCAGTGCTGGGGACGCAGGGGCCACTAACTATGGCTACACCTTC. Translating it yields CSAGDAGATNYGYTF.

The chain is built from TRBV20-1 and TRBJ2-2, with TRBD2 as a possible D gene (6 bases). V was clipped by 6 bases and J by 5 bases, with 16 bases between them. The germline CDR1 and CDR2 sequences are DFQATT and SNEGSKA (reference sequence). This CDR3 comprises 14 residues. The CDR3 sequence is CSAPALASTGELFF. The CDR3 DNA reads as TGCAGTGCCCCCGCGCTAGCGAGTACCGGGGAGCTGTTTTTT.

This rearrangement joins TRBV6-5 to TRBJ2-1, with D hard to call. V was cut by 0 bases and J by 0 bases, with 9 bases left in between. The CDR3 extends over 16 amino acids. Germline V gene lookup returns CDR1 MNHEY and CDR2 SVGAGI. CDR3: CASSYSGRSSYNEQFF. For the CDR3, the DNA is TGTGCCAGCAGTTACTCTGGCAGGTCCTCCTACAATGAGCAGTTCTTC.

This clonotype has a count of ten or more. This chain uses TRBV10-3 with TRBJ1-4; no reliable D call. Germline lookup yields CDR1 ENHRY and CDR2 SYGVKD. CDR3 length equals 14 residues. The V end was cut by 4 bases, the J end by 6 bases, with 12 bases between. CDR3 protein: CAISAGGSDEKLFF. The CDR3 DNA reads as TGTGCCATCAGTGCCGGAGGGTCGGATGAAAAACTGTTTTTT.

This clonotype was seen a few times. The rearrangement joins TRBV6-2 or TRBV6-3 to TRBJ1-1; 7 bases map to TRBD1. The V gene's germline CDR1 is MNHEY and CDR2 SVGEGT. Trimming removed 5 bases from V and 0 bases from J; junction bases left unmatched: 6. The CDR3 totals 15 residues. CDR3 coding DNA: TGTGCCAGCAGTCAAACAGGGGCCCTGAACACTGAAGCTTTCTTT. Protein sequence: CASSQTGALNTEAFF.

The chain carries TRBV7-2 and TRBJ2-3; a possible D gene is TRBD2 (5 bases). The germline V gene has CDR1 SGHTA and CDR2 FQGNSA. Trimming took 4 bases from V and 14 from J, leaving 16 bases between them. This CDR3 has 12 amino acids. Written as DNA, the CDR3 is TGTGCCAGCAGCTCCTCCCCGGGAATAGGGTATTTT. Translating it yields CASSSSPGIGYF.

The rearrangement uses TRBV5-6 and TRBJ1-2; D is ambiguous. The CDR3 totals 15 residues. Between the trimmed V and J ends, which lost 0 bases and 0 bases, there was a span of 9 bases. Germline CDR1 is SGHDT and CDR2 is YYEEEE. The CDR3 region is CASSLGQRSNYGYTF. The CDR3 bases are TGTGCCAGCAGCTTGGGCCAGCGGTCTAACTATGGCTACACCTTC.

This clonotype was counted a few times. V usage is TRBV6-2 or TRBV6-3 and J usage is TRBJ1-1; no reliable D call. CDR1 is MNHEY, CDR2 SVGEGT, per germline. Trimming removed 4 bases at V and 1 base at J, with 10 bases between. The CDR3 spans 14 residues. The CDR3 sequence is CASSSLAANTEAFF. The CDR3, as DNA: TGTGCCAGCAGTTCGTTGGCCGCGAACACTGAAGCTTTCTTT.

The table lists this clonotype with a few counts. This sequence joins TRBV6-1 and TRBJ2-5; 14 bases line up with TRBD2. J was trimmed by 3 bases and V by 5 bases; bases with no gene match: 5. Germline V gives CDR1 MNHNS, CDR2 SASEGT. The CDR3 is 16 amino acids. DNA for the CDR3: TGTGCCAGCAGTCAACCGGGACTAGCGGGAGAAGAGACCCAGTACTTC. Translation: CASSQPGLAGEETQYF.

This clonotype occurred a few times. This chain joins TRBV10-3 and TRBJ1-1; the D gene is possibly TRBD1 (5 bases). The CDR3 has 13 amino acids. Germline CDR1 and CDR2: ENHRY and SYGVKD. V was shortened by 3 bases and J by 5 bases, with 10 bases between the two germline ends. The CDR3 coding sequence is TGTGCCATCAGTGATGGGGGTTATACTGAAGCTTTCTTT. This encodes CAISDGGYTEAFF.

In this sample, this clonotype turned up many times. The chain recombines TRBV7-2 with TRBJ2-3; D unclear. The CDR3 consists of 15 residues. V lost 2 bases, J lost 2 bases, and 11 bases lay in between. CDR1 and CDR2 from the germline V gene are SGHTA and FQGNSA. In DNA, the CDR3 is TGTGCCAGCAGCTTATCGGCGATAGTCACAGATACGCAGTATTTT. Amino acid sequence: CASSLSAIVTDTQYF. Full variable domain (missing parts from reference TRBV7-2 and TRBJ2-3): GAGVSQSPSNKVTEKGKDVELRCDPISGHTALYWYRQSLGQGLEFLIYFQGNSAPDKSGLPSDRFSAERTGGSVSTLTIQRTQQEDSAVYLCASSLSAIVTDTQYFGPGTRLTVL.

The chain has TRBV29-1 and TRBJ2-1, with unresolved D. V lost 7 bases and J 9 bases, leaving 10 bases between the germline ends. The CDR3 is made up of 10 amino acids. Per the germline V gene, CDR1 is SQVTM and CDR2 is ANQGSEA. This CDR3 reads CSARKGEQFF. In nucleotides, the CDR3 is TGCAGCGCTCGAAAAGGTGAGCAGTTCTTC.

In its sample, this clonotype was seen a few times. V gene TRBV6-4 combines with J gene TRBJ1-1, with unresolved D. This CDR3 contains 14 residues. Between the trimmed V and J ends, which lost 7 bases and 5 bases, there was a span of 17 bases. Looked up from germline, CDR1 is MRHNA and CDR2 is SNTAGT. The CDR3 reads CASTERLGGTEAFF. The CDR3 DNA reads as TGTGCCAGCACCGAGAGGCTGGGTGGAACTGAAGCTTTCTTT.

This chain joins TRBV5-5 and TRBJ2-2, with TRBD1 matching 10 bases. The CDR3 runs 15 residues. Germline trimming cut 2 bases from V and 7 bases from J; bases unmatched to any gene: 5. CDR1 SGHKS and CDR2 YYEKEE come from the germline V gene (reference sequence). The DNA of the CDR3 is TGTGCCAGCAGCTTATCGACAGGGGGCGGCGGGGAGCTGTTTTTT. Its protein is CASSLSTGGGGELFF.